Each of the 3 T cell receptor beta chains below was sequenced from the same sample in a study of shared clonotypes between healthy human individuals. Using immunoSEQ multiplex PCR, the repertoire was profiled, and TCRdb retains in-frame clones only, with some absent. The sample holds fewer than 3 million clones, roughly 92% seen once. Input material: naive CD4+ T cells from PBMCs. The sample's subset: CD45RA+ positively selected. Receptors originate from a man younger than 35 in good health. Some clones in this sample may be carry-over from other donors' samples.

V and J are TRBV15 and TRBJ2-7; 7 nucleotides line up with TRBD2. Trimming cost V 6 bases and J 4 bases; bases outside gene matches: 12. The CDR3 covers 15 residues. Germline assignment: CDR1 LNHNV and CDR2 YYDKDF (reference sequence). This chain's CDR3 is CATSWVSGRGYEQYF. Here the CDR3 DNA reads TGTGCCACCAGTTGGGTTTCAGGGCGGGGGTACGAGCAGTACTTC.

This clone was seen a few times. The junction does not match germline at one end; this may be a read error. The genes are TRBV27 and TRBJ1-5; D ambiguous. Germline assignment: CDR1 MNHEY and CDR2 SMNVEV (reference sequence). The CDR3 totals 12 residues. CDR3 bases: TGTGCCAGCGGTTTTTATGCCCAGCCCCAGCATTTT. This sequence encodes CASGFYAQPQHF.

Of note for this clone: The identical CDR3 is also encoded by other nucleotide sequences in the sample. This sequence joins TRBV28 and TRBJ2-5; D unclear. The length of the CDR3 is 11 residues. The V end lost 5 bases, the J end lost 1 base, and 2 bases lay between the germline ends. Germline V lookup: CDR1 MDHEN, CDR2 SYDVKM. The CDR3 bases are TGTGCCAGCAGTAGCCAAGAGACCCAGTACTTC. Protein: CASSSQETQYF. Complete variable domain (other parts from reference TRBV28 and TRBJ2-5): DVKVTQSSRYLVKRTGEKVFLECVQDMDHENMFWYRQDPGLGLRLIYFSYDVKMKEKGDIPEGYSVSREKKERFSLILESASTNQTSMYLCASSSQETQYFGPGTRLLVL.